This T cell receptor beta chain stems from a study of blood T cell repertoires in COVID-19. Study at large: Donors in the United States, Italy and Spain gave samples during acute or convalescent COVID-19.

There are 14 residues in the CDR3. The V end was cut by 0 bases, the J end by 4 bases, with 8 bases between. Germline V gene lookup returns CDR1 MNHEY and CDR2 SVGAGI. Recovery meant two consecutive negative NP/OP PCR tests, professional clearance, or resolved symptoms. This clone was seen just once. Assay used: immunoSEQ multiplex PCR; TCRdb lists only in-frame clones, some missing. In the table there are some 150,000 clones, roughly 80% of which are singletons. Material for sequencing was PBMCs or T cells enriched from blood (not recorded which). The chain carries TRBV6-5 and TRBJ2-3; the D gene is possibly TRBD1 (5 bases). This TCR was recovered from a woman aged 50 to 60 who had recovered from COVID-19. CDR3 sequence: CASSYSLGPDTQYF. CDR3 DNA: TGTGCCAGCAGTTACTCCTTGGGGCCAGATACGCAGTATTTT.